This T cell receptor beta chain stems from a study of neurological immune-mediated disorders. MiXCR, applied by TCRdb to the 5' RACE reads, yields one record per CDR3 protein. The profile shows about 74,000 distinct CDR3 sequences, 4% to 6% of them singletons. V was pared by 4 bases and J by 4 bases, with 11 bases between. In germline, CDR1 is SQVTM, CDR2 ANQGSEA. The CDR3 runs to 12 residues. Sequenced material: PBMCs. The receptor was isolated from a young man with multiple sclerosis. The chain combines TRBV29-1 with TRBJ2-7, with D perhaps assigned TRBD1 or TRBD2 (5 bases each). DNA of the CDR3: TGCAGCGTTGTTGGGGGTTCGTACGAGCAGTACTTC. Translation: CSVVGGSYEQYF.